The 7 T cell receptor beta chains below all came from one sample that was sequenced in a study of glioma-infiltrating T cells after dendritic cell vaccination. Stated time point: after dendritic cell vaccination, including at tumor progression/relapse. The table came from immunoSEQ multiplex PCR; TCRdb's copy has only in-frame clones and leaves some out. This sample has approximately 90,000 clones, with about 81% found just once. The specimen was blood, collected after dendritic cell vaccination. These receptors came from a human donor with glioblastoma.

The chain uses TRBV6-5 and TRBJ2-7, with 8 nucleotides matching TRBD1. Germline lookup yields CDR1 MNHEY and CDR2 SVGAGI. This CDR3 contains 14 residues. J lost 4 bases, V lost 6 bases, and 8 bases had no gene match. Here the CDR3 reads CASSRQGIRYEQYF. The CDR3 DNA follows: TGTGCCAGCAGCCGACAGGGGATTAGGTACGAGCAGTACTTC.

The V gene is TRBV6-4, the J gene TRBJ1-2; 8 bases agree with TRBD1. Unmatched junction bases numbered 8, after V lost 4 bases and J lost 7 bases. CDR3 length: 14 amino acids. CDR1 and CDR2 from the germline V gene are MRHNA and SNTAGT. The CDR3 nucleotides read TGTGCCAGCAGTGTGGGGCAGGGGGCGAGTGGCTACACCTTC. This translates into CASSVGQGASGYTF.

CDR3 loop: CASREQGDAELGYYEQYV. DNA of the CDR3: TGTGCCAGCAGAGAACAGGGGGACGCGGAGTTGGGTTACTACGAGCAGTACGTC. The V call is TRBV6-1, the J call TRBJ2-7; 8 bases match TRBD1. CDR3 length equals 18 residues. Losses at the gene ends were 6 bases for V and 3 bases for J; bases not matched to a gene: 19. Germline V gives CDR1 MNHNS, CDR2 SASEGT.

The CDR3 sequence is CASSSLATDTQYF. The DNA of the CDR3 is TGTGCCAGCAGCTCATTGGCCACAGATACGCAGTATTTT. The rearrangement links TRBV7-9 to TRBJ2-3, with unresolved D. The CDR3 has 13 residues. The V gene lost 4 bases and the J gene lost 2 bases, with 7 bases spanning the gap. Germline CDR1 and CDR2: SEHNR and FQNEAQ (reference sequence).

The J gene is TRBJ2-7, the V gene TRBV27, with 7 bases matching TRBD1. The V segment lost 5 bases and the J segment 0 bases; nucleotides outside the gene matches: 10. CDR1 is MNHEY and CDR2 is SMNVEV in the germline V gene (reference sequence). The length of the CDR3 is 16 residues. This chain's CDR3 is CASSRTGAKGSYEQYV. The DNA for the CDR3 is TGTGCCAGCAGTCGAACAGGGGCGAAAGGCTCCTACGAGCAGTACGTC.

J is TRBJ2-7 and V is TRBV2, with D perhaps matching TRBD1 (5 bases). The germline V gene has CDR1 SNHLY and CDR2 FYNNEI. The CDR3 is 13 residues long. V lost 6 bases and J lost 5, with 14 bases in between. CDR3 bases: TGTGCCAGCAGACGACCGGACATCCACGAGCAGTACGTC. Translated: CASRRPDIHEQYV.

The genes are TRBV19 and TRBJ2-1, with D maybe TRBD2 (5 bases). This CDR3 region has 14 residues. CDR1 LNHDA and CDR2 SQIVND come from the germline V gene (reference sequence). V gave up 2 bases and J gave up 6 bases, with 11 bases separating them. The CDR3 sequence: CASSIRSSINEQFF. CDR3 coding DNA: TGTGCCAGTAGTATAAGATCTAGCATCAATGAGCAGTTCTTC.